This TCR beta chain was sequenced during a study of CD8+ T cells in alopecia areata. Across the whole study: A regimen of oral tofacitinib, 5 to 10 mg twice daily, was given to treated patients. Whole-study findings and limits: Sequencing of scalp samples also includes resident alphabeta T cells from normal skin.

CDR3 length: 13 residues. Germline loops: CDR1 SGDLS, CDR2 YYNGEE. Deletions cut 0 bases from V and 2 bases from J, with 5 bases between. Extracted from the samples, RNA was reverse transcribed into cDNA to serve as the sequencing template. This table comes from immunoSEQ multiplex PCR, and its TCRdb copy is limited to in-frame clones, with some not included. Of about 97,000 clones listed, about two fifths are singletons. Worth noting for this clone: The antigen is unknown.

The sequence was obtained from a human donor with alopecia areata. The sequencing input was CD4+ T cells sorted from blood. The chain uses TRBV9 and TRBJ2-5; D is unclear. The CDR3 DNA reads as TGTGCCAGCAGCGTAGAACGGCAAGAGACCCAGTACTTC. Its translation is CASSVERQETQYF.